These T cell receptor beta chains were read from a single sample in a study of blood T cell repertoires in COVID-19. Libraries were prepared by immunoSEQ multiplex PCR; TCRdb keeps only in-frame clonotypes and omits some of them. The table records roughly 120,000 clones, about 82% of them present only once. What was sequenced was peripheral blood. These receptors all stem from a human donor in a cohort sampled during active COVID-19. CDR3s include the opening cysteine and the closing phenylalanine or tryptophan. D genes are given only for firm matches. Clone size is stated in some rows and not others, as once, few, many or a class when expanded.

v_call,clone_size,j_call,d_call,cdr3_aa,cdr3_nt
TRBV6-5,once,TRBJ1-5,NA,CASRIGYYSNQPQHF,TGTGCCAGCAGGATAGGATACTATAGCAATCAGCCCCAGCATTTT
TRBV7-2,NA,TRBJ2-2,TRBD2,CASSLGRELTGELFF,TGTGCCAGCAGCTTGGGGCGGGAGTTAACCGGGGAGCTGTTTTTT
TRBV6-4,once,TRBJ2-1,TRBD2,CASNKNSGRPLNEQFF,TGTGCCAGCAACAAAAATAGCGGGAGGCCCCTGAATGAGCAGTTCTTC
TRBV4-1,NA,TRBJ2-3,NA,CASSQDGGRDTDTQYF,TGCGCCAGCAGCCAAGACGGGGGGCGGGACACAGATACGCAGTATTTT
TRBV2,NA,TRBJ1-3,TRBD1,CASRERDRPSGNTIYF,TGTGCCAGCAGGGAACGGGACAGGCCTTCTGGAAACACCATATATTTT
TRBV10-2,NA,TRBJ2-1,TRBD2,CASKQREGVYEQFF,TGCGCCAGCAAGCAGCGGGAGGGTGTTTATGAGCAGTTCTTC
TRBV2,NA,TRBJ2-7,TRBD2,CASSDRTSGFSYEQYF,TGTGCCAGCAGTGATAGGACTAGCGGGTTCTCCTACGAGCAGTACTTC
TRBV12-5,once,TRBJ2-4,TRBD2,CASGLSGGGHIQYF,TGTGCTAGTGGTTTGAGTGGCGGGGGTCACATTCAGTACTTC
TRBV30,NA,TRBJ2-3,NA,CAWSVGQGSDTQYF,TGTGCCTGGAGTGTGGGGCAGGGTTCAGATACGCAGTATTTT
TRBV2,NA,TRBJ2-7,TRBD1,CASSVGQGAGEQYF,TGTGCCAGCAGCGTTGGACAGGGGGCTGGCGAGCAGTACTTC
TRBV19,NA,TRBJ1-2,NA,CASSPLAGTNYGYTF,TGTGCCAGTAGTCCCCTGGCAGGGACTAACTATGGCTACACCTTC
TRBV11-3,NA,TRBJ2-3,TRBD1,CASSSRDRDLDTQYF,TGTGCCAGCAGCTCCCGGGACAGGGACTTAGATACGCAGTATTTT
TRBV11-3,NA,TRBJ2-1,NA,CASSSNSEDYNEQFF,TGTGCCAGCAGCTCAAATAGCGAAGACTACAATGAGCAGTTCTTC
TRBV2,NA,TRBJ2-1,NA,CASRGNQYNEQFF,TGTGCCAGCCGGGGTAATCAGTACAATGAGCAGTTCTTC
TRBV5-1,NA,TRBJ1-1,NA,CASSLDTGMNTEAFF,TGCGCCAGCAGCTTGGATACAGGGATGAACACTGAAGCTTTCTTT
TRBV5-1,few,TRBJ2-7,TRBD2,CASSLASGSNEQYF,TGCGCCAGCAGCTTGGCTAGCGGGAGCAACGAGCAGTACTTC
TRBV3-1/TRBV3-2,NA,TRBJ1-2,TRBD1,CASSRGQGMRFNYGYTF,TGTGCCAGCAGCCGCGGACAGGGGATGCGTTTTAACTATGGCTACACCTTC
TRBV2,NA,TRBJ2-5,TRBD2,CASRLMGGSQETQYF,TGTGCCAGCAGGCTGATGGGGGGGAGTCAAGAGACCCAGTACTTC
TRBV11-2,once,TRBJ2-1,TRBD2,CASSLQTSAMSNEQFF,TGTGCCAGCAGCTTACAAACTAGCGCGATGAGCAATGAGCAGTTCTTC
TRBV3-1/TRBV3-2,few,TRBJ2-1,TRBD2,CASSPILGTKNNEQFF,TGTGCCAGCAGCCCCATCTTAGGGACTAAGAACAATGAGCAGTTCTTC
TRBV11-1,NA,TRBJ2-1,TRBD2,CASSLARGVNEQFF,TGTGCCAGCAGCTTAGCTCGGGGGGTCAATGAGCAGTTCTTC
TRBV2,NA,TRBJ2-7,TRBD1,CASSKQGARYEQYF,TGTGCCAGCAGTAAACAGGGGGCACGCTACGAGCAGTACTTC
TRBV14,NA,TRBJ2-2,NA,CASSQALTSLVSGELFF,TGTGCCAGCAGCCAAGCCCTTACTAGTTTGGTGTCCGGGGAGCTGTTTTTT
TRBV5-1,NA,TRBJ2-1,TRBD2,CASSLPGTSGRGLYNEQFF,TGCGCCAGCAGCTTGCCGGGGACTAGCGGGAGGGGTCTTTACAATGAGCAGTTCTTC
TRBV6-6,NA,TRBJ2-1,TRBD2,CASSYSRTRTYNEQFF,TGTGCCAGCAGTTACTCTCGGACTAGAACCTACAATGAGCAGTTCTTC
TRBV7-6,NA,TRBJ2-7,TRBD1,CASSPTLGGGQGASYEQYF,TGTGCCAGCAGCCCTACCCTGGGGGGGGGACAGGGGGCTTCGTACGAGCAGTACTTC
TRBV5-8,NA,TRBJ2-1,NA,CASIAGSSYNEQFF,TGTGCCAGCATCGCGGGGAGCTCCTACAATGAGCAGTTCTTC
TRBV10-1,NA,TRBJ2-2,NA,CASSKQMVTGELFF,TGCGCCAGCAGTAAACAGATGGTCACCGGGGAGCTGTTTTTT
TRBV11-2,NA,TRBJ1-2,TRBD1,CASSTRDRAYGYTF,TGTGCCAGCAGCACCCGGGACAGGGCCTATGGCTACACCTTC
TRBV4-2,NA,TRBJ2-7,TRBD2,CASSPSALAGVKEQYF,TGTGCCAGCAGCCCTAGCGCGCTAGCGGGAGTTAAAGAGCAGTACTTC
TRBV19,NA,TRBJ2-2,TRBD1,CASSTYDRVEPGELFF,TGTGCCAGTAGTACGTACGACAGGGTCGAACCCGGGGAGCTGTTTTTT
TRBV30,NA,TRBJ2-7,TRBD2,CAWSRQWGLAAGEQYF,TGTGCCTGGAGTCGCCAATGGGGACTAGCAGCGGGAGAGCAGTACTTC
TRBV18,NA,TRBJ2-3,NA,CASLRFGQGTDTQYF,TGTGCCAGCTTGAGGTTCGGGCAGGGTACAGATACGCAGTATTTT
TRBV11-2,NA,TRBJ2-1,TRBD2,CASSFTSGRGNEQFF,TGTGCCAGCAGCTTCACTAGCGGGAGGGGGAATGAGCAGTTCTTC
TRBV7-2,NA,TRBJ2-1,NA,CASPAGTEQFF,TGTGCCAGCCCCGCCGGGACAGAGCAGTTCTTC
TRBV6-1,NA,TRBJ2-6,TRBD2,CASSEISGVVLTF,TGTGCCAGCAGTGAAATTAGCGGGGTTGTCCTGACTTTC
TRBV27,NA,TRBJ2-7,TRBD2,CASSFTSVYEQYF,TGTGCCAGCAGTTTTACTAGCGTCTACGAGCAGTACTTC
TRBV14,NA,TRBJ2-4,NA,CASSQDVVGDKNIQYF,TGTGCCAGCAGCCAAGATGTCGTGGGAGACAAAAACATTCAGTACTTC
TRBV9,NA,TRBJ1-2,NA,CASSVGGGTENYGYTF,TGTGCCAGCAGCGTAGGGGGAGGGACGGAGAACTATGGCTACACCTTC
TRBV4-3,few,TRBJ2-3,TRBD1,CASSQVGTDPADTQYF,TGCGCCAGCAGCCAAGTGGGGACAGACCCGGCAGATACGCAGTATTTT
TRBV2,NA,TRBJ2-5,TRBD2,CASSQLAEETQYF,TGTGCCAGCAGTCAACTAGCGGAAGAGACCCAGTACTTC
TRBV5-6,few,TRBJ2-2,NA,CASSLIGANTGELFF,TGTGCCAGCAGCTTGATAGGGGCGAACACCGGGGAGCTGTTTTTT
TRBV5-1,NA,TRBJ2-1,TRBD1,CASSTTPIGQGGNEQFF,TGCGCCAGCAGCACGACCCCCATTGGACAGGGGGGGAATGAGCAGTTCTTC
TRBV9,NA,TRBJ2-2,TRBD1,CASSQSTGVGGELFF,TGTGCCAGCAGCCAATCGACAGGGGTTGGCGGGGAGCTGTTTTTT
TRBV14,NA,TRBJ1-6,NA,CASSRRGGVNSPLHF,TGTGCCAGCAGCCGACGCGGGGGGGTAAATTCACCCCTCCACTTT
TRBV6-2/TRBV6-3,NA,TRBJ2-7,TRBD2,CASSYRRGAYEQYF,TGTGCCAGCAGTTACCGGCGGGGGGCCTACGAGCAGTACTTC
TRBV19,once,TRBJ2-5,TRBD1,CASGDRGKETQYF,TGTGCCAGTGGCGACAGGGGGAAAGAGACCCAGTACTTC
TRBV6-4,NA,TRBJ2-3,TRBD1,CASSVEGGHTQYF,TGTGCCAGCAGTGTGGAAGGGGGCCATACGCAGTATTTT
TRBV2,NA,TRBJ2-6,TRBD1,CASSPRGLGANVLTF,TGTGCCAGCAGCCCCAGGGGGCTTGGGGCCAACGTCCTGACTTTC
TRBV7-8,NA,TRBJ1-1,TRBD1,CASSSRDRGSNTEAFF,TGTGCCAGCAGCTCGCGGGACAGGGGCTCCAACACTGAAGCTTTCTTT
TRBV27,NA,TRBJ2-1,NA,CASSETRSYNEQFF,TGTGCCAGCAGCGAGACTAGATCCTACAATGAGCAGTTCTTC
TRBV10-1,NA,TRBJ2-7,NA,CASRETGRAEQYF,TGCGCCAGTAGAGAGACAGGACGGGCCGAGCAGTACTTC
TRBV9,NA,TRBJ1-6,TRBD1,CASSVGTGGSSPLHF,TGTGCCAGCAGCGTAGGGACAGGGGGTAGCTCACCCCTCCACTTT
TRBV18,NA,TRBJ1-1,TRBD1,CASSWDRKNTEAFF,TGTGCCAGCTCATGGGACAGAAAGAACACTGAAGCTTTCTTT
TRBV6-2/TRBV6-3,NA,TRBJ2-7,NA,CASSYHRVSYEQYF,TGTGCCAGCAGTTACCACAGGGTGTCCTACGAGCAGTACTTC
TRBV7-2,once,TRBJ2-1,TRBD2,CASSQTSGILYNEQFF,TGTGCCAGCAGCCAGACTAGCGGGATTCTCTACAATGAGCAGTTCTTC
TRBV7-9,NA,TRBJ2-2,NA,CASSLLNTGELFF,TGTGCCAGCAGCTTACTTAACACCGGGGAGCTGTTTTTT
TRBV19,NA,TRBJ2-2,NA,CASSIESPGSGELFF,TGTGCCAGTAGTATTGAATCTCCCGGGTCCGGGGAGCTGTTTTTT
TRBV2,NA,TRBJ2-1,NA,CASRGGGQAANEQFF,TGTGCCAGCAGGGGGGGCGGACAGGCCGCGAATGAGCAGTTCTTC
TRBV18,NA,TRBJ2-3,NA,CASSPASTSTDTQYF,TGTGCCAGCTCACCAGCTAGCACTAGCACAGATACGCAGTATTTT